This TCR beta chain was found in a study of beta chain features in type 1 diabetes. Points from the study as a whole: Within each of all four CD4+ subsets, Type 1 diabetes patients had TCRB CDR3s that were moderately but significantly shorter.

On this clone: Its antigen is undetermined.

V was pared by 5 bases and J by 3 bases, with 6 bases of the junction left unmatched. This CDR3 has 15 residues. The germline CDR1 and CDR2 sequences are SEHNR and FQNEAQ (reference sequence). The entirety of the isolated RNA underwent reverse transcription, so expressed TCRB transcripts were sequenced. Clones were read by immunoSEQ multiplex PCR, and TCRdb kept only the in-frame ones, dropping some. The sample includes about 650,000 clones, about an eighth of them seen just once. This receptor was taken from a young man with type 1 diabetes. Sequenced sample: naive CD4+ T cells from blood. The chain is built from TRBV7-9 and TRBJ1-4; 7 nucleotides agree with TRBD1. CDR3 coding DNA: TGTGCCAGCAGCCTAGGGACAGTTCCTAATGAAAAACTGTTTTTT. Encoded protein: CASSLGTVPNEKLFF.